The text below deals with one T cell receptor beta chain. Trimming cost V 7 bases and J 7 bases, with 13 bases left between them. This CDR3 region has 12 residues. The protocol was immunoSEQ multiplex PCR, while the TCRdb copy is restricted to in-frame clones and leaves out a portion. Counted here are about 160,000 clones, roughly 91% occurring once; the ten biggest clones make up roughly 4.8%. These data come from a study of blood T cell repertoires in COVID-19. The receptor was isolated from a woman aged 45-65 years with acute or convalescent COVID-19. The chain recombines TRBV12-3 or TRBV12-4 with TRBJ1-2, with D tentatively TRBD1 (6 bases). The material sequenced was peripheral blood. CDR3 DNA: TGTGCCAGCAAAAACAGGGCAACTGGCTACACCTTC. Its translation: CASKNRATGYTF.